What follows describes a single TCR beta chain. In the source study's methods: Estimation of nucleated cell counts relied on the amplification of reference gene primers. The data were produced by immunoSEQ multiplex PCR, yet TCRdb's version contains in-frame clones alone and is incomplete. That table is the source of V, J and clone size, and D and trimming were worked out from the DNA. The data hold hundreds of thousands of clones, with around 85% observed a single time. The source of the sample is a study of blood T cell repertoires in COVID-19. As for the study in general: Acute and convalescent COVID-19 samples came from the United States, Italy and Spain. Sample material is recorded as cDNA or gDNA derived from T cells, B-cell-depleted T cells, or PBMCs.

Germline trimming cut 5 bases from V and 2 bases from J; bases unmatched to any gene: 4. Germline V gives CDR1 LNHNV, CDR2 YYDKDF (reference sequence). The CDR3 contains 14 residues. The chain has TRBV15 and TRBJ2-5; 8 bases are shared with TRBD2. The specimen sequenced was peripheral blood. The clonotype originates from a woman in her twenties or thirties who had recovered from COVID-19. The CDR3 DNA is TGTGCCACCAGCGGAGGACTAGCTCAAGAGACCCAGTACTTC. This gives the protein CATSGGLAQETQYF. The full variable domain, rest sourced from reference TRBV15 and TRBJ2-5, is DAMVIQNPRYQVTQFGKPVTLSCSQTLNHNVMYWYQQKSSQAPKLLFHYYDKDFNNEADTPDNFQSRRPNTSFCFLDIRSPGLGDTAMYLCATSGGLAQETQYFGPGTRLLVL.